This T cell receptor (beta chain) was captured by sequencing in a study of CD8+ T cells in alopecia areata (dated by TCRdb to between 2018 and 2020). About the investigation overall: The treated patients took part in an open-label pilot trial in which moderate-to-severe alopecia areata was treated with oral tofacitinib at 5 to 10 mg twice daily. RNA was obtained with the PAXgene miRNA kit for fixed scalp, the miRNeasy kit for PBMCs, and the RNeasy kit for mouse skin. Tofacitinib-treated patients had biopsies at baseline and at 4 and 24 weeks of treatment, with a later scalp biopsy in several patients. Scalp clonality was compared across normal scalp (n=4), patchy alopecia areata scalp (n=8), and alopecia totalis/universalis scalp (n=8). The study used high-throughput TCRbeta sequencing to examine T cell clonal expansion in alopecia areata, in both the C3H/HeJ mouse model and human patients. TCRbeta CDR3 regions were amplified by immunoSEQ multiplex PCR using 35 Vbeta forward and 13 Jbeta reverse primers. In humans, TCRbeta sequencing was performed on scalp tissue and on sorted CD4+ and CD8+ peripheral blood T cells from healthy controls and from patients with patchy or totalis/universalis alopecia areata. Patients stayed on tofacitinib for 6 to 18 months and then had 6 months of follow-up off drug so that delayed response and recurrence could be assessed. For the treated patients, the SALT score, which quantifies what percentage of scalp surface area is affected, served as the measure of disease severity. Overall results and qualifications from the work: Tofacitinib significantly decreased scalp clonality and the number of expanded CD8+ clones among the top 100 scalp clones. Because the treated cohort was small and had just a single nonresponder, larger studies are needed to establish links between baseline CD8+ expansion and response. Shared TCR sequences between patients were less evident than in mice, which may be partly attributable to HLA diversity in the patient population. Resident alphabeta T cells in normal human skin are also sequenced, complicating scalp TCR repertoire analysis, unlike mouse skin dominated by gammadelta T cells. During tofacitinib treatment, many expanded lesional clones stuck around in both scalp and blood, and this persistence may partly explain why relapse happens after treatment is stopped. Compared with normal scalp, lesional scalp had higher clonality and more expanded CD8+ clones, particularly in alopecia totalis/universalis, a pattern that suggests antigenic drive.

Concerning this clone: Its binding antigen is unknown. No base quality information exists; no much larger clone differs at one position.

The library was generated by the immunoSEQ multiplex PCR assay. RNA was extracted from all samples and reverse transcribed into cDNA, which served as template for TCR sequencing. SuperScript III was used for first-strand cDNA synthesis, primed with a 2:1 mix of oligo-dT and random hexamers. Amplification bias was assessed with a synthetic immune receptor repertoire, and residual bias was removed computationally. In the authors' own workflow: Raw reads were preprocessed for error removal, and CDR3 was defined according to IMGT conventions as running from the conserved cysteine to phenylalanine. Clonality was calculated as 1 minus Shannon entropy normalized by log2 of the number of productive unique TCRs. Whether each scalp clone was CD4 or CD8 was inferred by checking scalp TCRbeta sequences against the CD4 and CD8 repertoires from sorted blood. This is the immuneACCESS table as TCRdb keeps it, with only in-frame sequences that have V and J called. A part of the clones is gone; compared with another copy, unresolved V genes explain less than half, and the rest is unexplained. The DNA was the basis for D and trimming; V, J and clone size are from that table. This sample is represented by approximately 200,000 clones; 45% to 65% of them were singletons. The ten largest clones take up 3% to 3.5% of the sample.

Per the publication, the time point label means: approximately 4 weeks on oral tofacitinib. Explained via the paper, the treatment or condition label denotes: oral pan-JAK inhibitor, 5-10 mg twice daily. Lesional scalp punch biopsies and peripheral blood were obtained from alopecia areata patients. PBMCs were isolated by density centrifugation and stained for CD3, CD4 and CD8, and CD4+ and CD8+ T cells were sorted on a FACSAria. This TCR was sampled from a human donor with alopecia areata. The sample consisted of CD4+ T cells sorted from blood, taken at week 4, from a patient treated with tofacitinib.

The CDR3 is CASSRGDRINTEAFF. The sequenced DNA is TGTGCCAGCAGCCGCGGCGACAGGATTAACACTGAAGCTTTCTTT. The V and J segments used are TRBV7-9 and TRBJ1-1, and the D gene may be TRBD1, 6 bases matching. CDR1 and CDR2, looked up from the germline V gene (reference sequence), are SEHNR and FQNEAQ. Trimming takes 5 bases from V and 2 bases from J, and the germline ends sit 15 bases apart. There are 15 amino acids in the CDR3, from cysteine to phenylalanine inclusive. The read is trimmed to its CDR3 DNA, 45 bases read in frame from base 1. The full variable domain, with segments outside the CDR3 supplied by the reference TRBV7-9 and TRBJ1-1 proteins, appears as DTGVSQNPRHKITKRGQNVTFRCDPISEHNRLYWYRQTLGQGPEFLTYFQNEAQLEKSRLLSDRFSAERPKGSFSTLEIQRTEQGDSAMYLCASSRGDRINTEAFFGQGTRLTVV.